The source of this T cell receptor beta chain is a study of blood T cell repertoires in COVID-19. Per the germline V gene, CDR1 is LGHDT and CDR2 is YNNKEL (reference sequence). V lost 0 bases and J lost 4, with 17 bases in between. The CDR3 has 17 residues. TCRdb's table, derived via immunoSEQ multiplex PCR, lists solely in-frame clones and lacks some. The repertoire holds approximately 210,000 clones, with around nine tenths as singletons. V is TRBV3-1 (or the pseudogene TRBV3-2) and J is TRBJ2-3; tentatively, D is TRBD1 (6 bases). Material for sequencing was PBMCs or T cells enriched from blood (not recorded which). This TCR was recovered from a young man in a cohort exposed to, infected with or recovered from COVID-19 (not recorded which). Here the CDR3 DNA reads TGTGCCAGCAGCCAAGATGGACAGCAAGTCGGCGCAGATACGCAGTATTTT. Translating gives CASSQDGQQVGADTQYF.